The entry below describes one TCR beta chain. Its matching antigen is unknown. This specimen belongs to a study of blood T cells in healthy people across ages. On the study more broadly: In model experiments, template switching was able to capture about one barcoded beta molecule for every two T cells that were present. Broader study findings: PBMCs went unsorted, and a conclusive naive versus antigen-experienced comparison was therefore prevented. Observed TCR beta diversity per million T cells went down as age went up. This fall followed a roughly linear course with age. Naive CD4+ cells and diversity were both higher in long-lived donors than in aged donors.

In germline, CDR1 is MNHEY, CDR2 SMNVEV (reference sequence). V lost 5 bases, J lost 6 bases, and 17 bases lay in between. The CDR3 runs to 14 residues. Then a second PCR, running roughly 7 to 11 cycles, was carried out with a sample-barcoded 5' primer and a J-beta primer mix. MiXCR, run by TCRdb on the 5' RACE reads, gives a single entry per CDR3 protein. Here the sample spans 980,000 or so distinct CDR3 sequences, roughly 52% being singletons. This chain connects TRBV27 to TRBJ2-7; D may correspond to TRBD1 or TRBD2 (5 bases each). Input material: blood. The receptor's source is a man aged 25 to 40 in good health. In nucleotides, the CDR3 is TGTGCCAGCAGTCTTGGGGGACGGGGATCCGAGCAGTACTTC. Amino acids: CASSLGGRGSEQYF.